The 14 T cell receptor beta chains below were found in one sample sequenced in a study of cytomegalovirus exposure and HLA in healthy donors. Primers: 60 Vbeta forward and 13 Jbeta reverse. Here immunoSEQ multiplex PCR was the method, and the copy in TCRdb shows in-frame clones only, minus some. In all, the sample yields roughly 100,000 clones. Sequenced material: PBMCs. These receptors were taken from a man aged 40-55 years in good health and CMV-seronegative.

The V and J genes are TRBV5-1 and TRBJ2-5, with 9 nucleotides matching TRBD2. This CDR3 spans 16 amino acids. V lost 4 bases and J lost 2; bases outside the gene matches: 9. Germline V gene lookup returns CDR1 SGHRS and CDR2 YFSETQ. For the CDR3, the DNA is TGCGCCAGCAGCCTAGCGGGGACGACATTACAAGAGACCCAGTACTTC. It specifies CASSLAGTTLQETQYF.

The chain recombines TRBV6-5 with TRBJ1-5; the match to TRBD1 covers 9 bases. Germline loops: CDR1 MNHEY, CDR2 SVGAGI. There are 14 residues in the CDR3. The J segment lost 4 bases and the V segment lost 5 bases, leaving 3 bases of the junction unmatched. This chain's CDR3 is CASSPGTGNQPQHF. The DNA of the CDR3 is TGTGCCAGCAGTCCCGGGACAGGGAATCAGCCCCAGCATTTT.

The chain combines TRBV2 with TRBJ1-1; D remains unclear. With 2 bases removed from V and 1 base from J, the gap between germline ends came to 8 bases. The CDR3 spans 14 residues. Germline assignment: CDR1 SNHLY and CDR2 FYNNEI. CDR3 loop: CASSEYPGNTEAFF. The CDR3 DNA follows: TGTGCCAGCAGTGAATATCCAGGGAACACTGAAGCTTTCTTT.

The chain is built from TRBV7-2 and TRBJ1-1; D possibly corresponds to TRBD1 (6 bases). V gave up 4 bases and J gave up 1 base, with 7 bases separating them. Germline CDR1 and CDR2: SGHTA and FQGNSA. The CDR3 has 13 amino acids. The CDR3 nucleotides are TGTGCCAGCAGCTCGGACAGGAACACTGAAGCTTTCTTT. Amino acid sequence: CASSSDRNTEAFF.

The chain recombines TRBV10-3 with TRBJ2-1, with D uncertain. The CDR3 has 13 residues. The ends were cut back, 0 bases at V and 4 bases at J, with 4 bases in the middle. Germline assignment: CDR1 ENHRY and CDR2 SYGVKD. The CDR3 coding sequence is TGTGCCATCAGTGAGTCCGGTTACAATGAGCAGTTCTTC. Translated, it gives CAISESGYNEQFF.

This chain joins TRBV5-6 and TRBJ1-6, with 10 bases that match TRBD1. Germline assignment: CDR1 SGHDT and CDR2 YYEEEE. The CDR3 length is 16 residues. The J segment lost 13 bases and the V segment lost 0 bases, leaving 10 bases of the junction unmatched. The CDR3 loop reads CASSLEGGTGALPLHF. The CDR3 region has the DNA TGTGCCAGCAGCTTGGAGGGCGGGACAGGGGCTCTCCCCCTCCACTTT.

V and J are TRBV11-2 and TRBJ1-3; 8 nucleotides align to TRBD1. The CDR3 covers 14 residues. The ends lost 4 bases at V and 4 bases at J; junction bases unmatched: 3. CDR1 and CDR2 (germline): SGHAT, FQNNGV. CDR3 protein: CASSSGGFGNTIYF. DNA for the CDR3: TGTGCCAGCAGCTCAGGGGGCTTCGGAAACACCATATATTTT. Supplemented by reference TRBV11-2 and TRBJ1-3, the full variable domain reads EAGVAQSPRYKIIEKRQSVAFWCNPISGHATLYWYQQILGQGPKLLIQFQNNGVVDDSQLPKDRFSAERLKGVDSTLKIQPAKLEDSAVYLCASSSGGFGNTIYFGEGSWLTVV.

The genes are TRBV2 and TRBJ2-5; D gene uncertain. The J call is doubtful: the DNA matches TRBJ2-7 better. CDR1 and CDR2 (germline): SNHLY, FYNNEI. The CDR3 is made up of 13 amino acids. The CDR3, as DNA: TGTGCCAGCAGTGAGGGTTACGACTACGAGCAGTACTTC. Encoded protein: CASSEGYDYEQYF.

The V call is TRBV9, the J call TRBJ2-2, with TRBD2 matching over 11 bases. CDR3 size: 18 residues. Germline-derived CDR1 and CDR2 are SGDLS and YYNGEE. V dropped 1 base and J dropped 4; count of bases not matched to a gene: 9. The CDR3 loop is CASSVRIAGGPGTGELFF. CDR3 in DNA: TGTGCCAGCAGCGTAAGGATAGCGGGAGGGCCGGGCACCGGGGAGCTGTTTTTT.

J is TRBJ2-7 and V is TRBV14; weak D call: TRBD2 (5 bases). V was trimmed by 4 bases and J by 1 base, leaving 11 bases between them. There are 14 residues in the CDR3. Germline V gene data show CDR1 as SGHDN and CDR2 as FVKESK. The CDR3 DNA reads TGTGCCAGCAGCCCGCAGCGGAATTCCTACGAGCAGTACTTC. Amino acid sequence: CASSPQRNSYEQYF.

V usage is TRBV4-2 and J usage is TRBJ2-5; 15 bases align to TRBD2. The CDR3 length is 19 residues. The V gene's germline CDR1 is LGHNA and CDR2 YNFKEQ. Trimming took 4 bases from V and 5 from J; bases not matched to a gene: 14. The CDR3 DNA is TGTGCCAGCAGCCCAGTCCTTCGGACTAGCGGGGGGGCCGCGGAGACCCAGTACTTC. It specifies CASSPVLRTSGGAAETQYF.

This rearrangement joins TRBV4-1 to TRBJ2-3, with D unclear. V lost 1 base and J 6 bases, leaving 14 bases between the germline ends. The CDR3 sequence is 15 residues long. The V gene's germline CDR1 is MGHRA and CDR2 YSYEKL. The CDR3 DNA is TGCGCCAGCAGCCAAGGGTCCTGGGCGTCGGATACGCAGTATTTT. Amino acids: CASSQGSWASDTQYF.

This chain joins TRBV4-1 and TRBJ2-1, with D unclear. The CDR3 is 17 amino acids. Trimming shortened V by 7 bases and J by 0 bases, and 19 bases separated the two germline ends. Germline CDR1 reads MGHRA; CDR2 reads YSYEKL. The CDR3 region has the DNA TGCGCCAGCACCCACCCAGGAAGCCCCCTCTCCTACAATGAGCAGTTCTTC. Its protein is CASTHPGSPLSYNEQFF.

J is TRBJ2-3 and V is TRBV5-1, with 8 positions matching TRBD1. With 4 bases clipped from V and 2 bases from J, the junction kept 9 bases outside the gene matches. CDR3 length: 16 residues. Germline V gene lookup returns CDR1 SGHRS and CDR2 YFSETQ. CDR3 nucleotides: TGCGCCAGCAGCCCAGGGACAGGCCTGACCACAGATACGCAGTATTTT. It translates to CASSPGTGLTTDTQYF.